This T cell receptor beta chain originates from a study of T cell responses to AZD1222 COVID-19 vaccine (dated by TCRdb to the early 2020s). Regarding the complete study: A total of more than 230 trial participants underwent TCR sequencing, of whom 207 received two doses of AZD1222 and some 26 received two doses of the MenACWY control vaccine. Enrollment into the trials was organized by age into subgroups of 18-55, 56-69 and 70-plus years, and those subgroups contained roughly 150, 30 and 60 TCR-sequenced participants, respectively.

The study at large found these results: The 56-69-year group was small, and its depth increase did not reach significance, likely because of low power. Participants were mostly white British, with more females than males. The authors suggested clonal diversity may have been underestimated. Nearly half of unique spike-specific TCRs reportedly recognized epitopes outside regions mutated in the B.1.351 and B.1.1.7 variants. Conclusions about previously exposed vaccinees are limited, since just 6 or 7 AZD1222 recipients were seropositive for SARS-CoV-2 at baseline. Because no day 14 peak-response samples were available, repertoires were characterized only after the peak T cell response. CD4 TCRs associated with the vaccine covered the entire spike protein, and the dominant responses were in regions 160-218 and 743-854. After two AZD1222 doses, spike-specific TCR breadth and depth were significantly higher than at day 0 and than in MenACWY recipients.

Per the publication, the time point label means: about 28 days (+/-7) after the second vaccine dose. AZD1222 recipients given second doses at about 4 weeks or at about 12 weeks were pooled, since spike-specific TCR depth and breadth were not found to differ between the two schedules. Samples from vaccinated people were obtained from the UK trials COV001 and COV002, which included a single-blind randomized controlled phase 2/3 trial of AZD1222 (ChAdOx1 nCoV-19) in healthy adults. For TCRbeta chain sequencing, PBMC samples from trial participants were taken at day 0 and at day 28 after the second dose. The CDR3 regions of human TCRbeta chains were analyzed by immunosequencing. On the study's bioinformatics: Repertoire TCRs were checked for matches against a reference library of SARS-CoV-2-specific TCRs that had been generated using the MIRA antigen-specificity platform. Breadth was defined as the fraction of unique TCRs that were SARS-CoV-2-associated, and depth was defined as the fraction of total T cells that were SARS-CoV-2-associated. Each spike-specific TCR was assigned to its reactive spike region and to a CD4 or CD8 class using the MIRA data. Log10-transformed breadth and depth values were compared by one-way ANOVA with Sidak's multiple comparisons tests. TCRdb limited this immuneACCESS table to in-frame rearrangements with V and J called. A share of clones is missing; checked studies link under half to unresolved V genes, and the rest is unexplained. From that table come the V and J calls and clone size; the DNA was used to work out D and trimming. Recorded for this sample are some 45,000 clones; roughly 87% of them occurred a single time. Clones ranked in the top ten supply 30% to 45% of the sample.

V was cut back by 7 bases and J by 3 bases, leaving a gap of 15 bases between them. Counted from cysteine to phenylalanine, this CDR3 has 14 amino acids. Here the CDR3 DNA is all that survives: 42 bases in frame from base 1. CDR1 MNHEY and CDR2 SMNVEV are derived from the germline V gene (reference sequence). For this clone: Its antigen specificity is not known. There are no base qualities to consult, and no much larger clone falls within one base.

The V and J genes are TRBV27 and TRBJ1-1, with a weak D call of TRBD1 (5 bases match). This TCR came from an adult who received the AZD1222 COVID-19 vaccine. Sequenced material: peripheral blood, taken 28 days after the second AZD1222 dose. In nucleotide form, the sequence is TGTGCCAGCACCTTAGGGGAATTGGACACTGAAGCTTTCTTT. It translates to CASTLGELDTEAFF.